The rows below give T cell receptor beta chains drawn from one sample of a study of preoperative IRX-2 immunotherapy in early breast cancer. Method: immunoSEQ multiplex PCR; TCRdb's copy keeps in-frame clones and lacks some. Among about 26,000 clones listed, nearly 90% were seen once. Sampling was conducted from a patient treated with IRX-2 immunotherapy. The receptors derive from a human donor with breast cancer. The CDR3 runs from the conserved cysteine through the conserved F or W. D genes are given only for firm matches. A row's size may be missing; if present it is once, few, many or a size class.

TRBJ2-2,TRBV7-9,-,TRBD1,CASSLTGQGTGELFF,TGTGCCAGCAGCTTAACGGGACAGGGTACCGGGGAGCTGTTTTTT
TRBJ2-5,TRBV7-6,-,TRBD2,CASSWGLAEETQYF,TGTGCCAGCAGCTGGGGACTAGCGGAAGAGACCCAGTACTTC
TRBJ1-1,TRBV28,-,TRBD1,CASSPWGQGRPEAFF,TGTGCCAGCAGCCCCTGGGGACAGGGTCGGCCTGAAGCTTTCTTT
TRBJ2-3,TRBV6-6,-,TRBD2,CASTREGDTQYF,TGTGCCAGCACCAGGGAGGGAGATACGCAGTATTTT
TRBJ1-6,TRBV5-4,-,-,CASSSPDSPLHF,TGTGCCAGCAGCTCCCCAGATTCACCCCTCCACTTT
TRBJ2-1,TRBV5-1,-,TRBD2,CASSFLGTSASGTPQFF,TGCGCCAGCAGCTTTCTGGGAACGTCAGCTAGCGGGACTCCGCAGTTCTTC
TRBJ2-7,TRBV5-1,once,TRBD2,CASSYLRTSGAYEQYF,TGCGCCAGCAGCTACCTTAGGACTAGCGGGGCCTACGAGCAGTACTTC
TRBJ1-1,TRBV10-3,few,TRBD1,CAIGRRDSFFGNTEAFF,TGTGCCATCGGGAGGAGGGACAGTTTTTTCGGGAACACTGAAGCTTTCTTT
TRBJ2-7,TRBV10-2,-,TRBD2,CASSETSGSQYEQYF,TGCGCCAGCAGTGAGACTAGCGGGAGTCAATACGAGCAGTACTTC
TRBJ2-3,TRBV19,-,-,CASSTSRSTDTQYF,TGTGCCAGTAGTACGAGTAGGTCTACAGATACGCAGTATTTT
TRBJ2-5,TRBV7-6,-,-,CASSPLGSRETQYF,TGTGCCAGCAGCCCCCTTGGTTCACGTGAGACCCAGTACTTC